These 7 T cell receptor beta chains were sequenced from one sample in a study of Graves' ophthalmopathy and Graves' hyperthyroidism. Amplification of the TCR beta CDR3 regions used RNA transcripts (as template). Amplification began with first-round RT-PCR using HTBI primers, then second-round multiplex PCR was performed. TCRdb reprocessed the multiplex PCR reads with MiXCR, giving one entry per CDR3 protein. The sample carries around 670,000 distinct CDR3 sequences, roughly 40% recorded once. Sequenced sample: peripheral blood. These receptor sequences come from an adult man with Graves' ophthalmopathy.

This chain links TRBV10-3 with TRBJ1-2; TRBD1 is a possible D gene (6 bases). Germline V lookup: CDR1 ENHRY, CDR2 SYGVKD. This CDR3 contains 17 residues. Trimming removed 10 bases from V and 2 bases from J, with 26 bases in between. The CDR3 loop reads CATAGQLPIQRNYGYTF. DNA for the CDR3: TGTGCCACCGCCGGACAGCTGCCCATCCAACGGAACTATGGCTACACCTTC.

This clonotype has at least ten counts. This chain connects TRBV12-3 or TRBV12-4 to TRBJ1-1, with D unclear. V was pared by 8 bases and J by 5 bases, with 15 bases between. This CDR3 region has 13 residues. CDR3 DNA: TGTGCCAGCCATCTTAGAGGGTTGACTGAAGCTTTCTTT. This gives the protein CASHLRGLTEAFF.

A remark on this clonotype: This could be a read error, since a much larger clone is one nucleotide away. The rearrangement joins TRBV12-3 or TRBV12-4 to TRBJ1-4; D is uncertain. The CDR3 sequence is 12 residues long. CDR3: CASNLRNEKLFF. In nucleotides, the CDR3 is TGTGCCAGCAATTTACGTAATGAAAAACTGTTTTTT.

Ten or more counts support this clonotype. This sequence joins TRBV7-9 and TRBJ2-6; tentative D call: TRBD2 (5 bases). Germline V gene sequence: CDR1 SEHNR, CDR2 FQNEAQ (reference sequence). The CDR3 is 18 amino acids. Trimming removed 5 bases from V and 1 base from J, with 18 bases in between. CDR3 DNA sequence: TGTGCCAGCAGCGACCGGCCACCGGGCGGGTCTGGGGCCAACGTCCTGACTTTC. This encodes CASSDRPPGGSGANVLTF.

This sequence joins TRBV30 and TRBJ1-2, with D unclear. The CDR3 has 11 amino acids. V gave up 0 bases and J gave up 5 bases, with 4 bases separating them. CDR1 GTSNPN and CDR2 SVGIG come from the germline V gene (reference sequence). CDR3 nucleotides: TGTGCCTGGAGTGTGAGTTATGGCTACACCTTC. Protein product: CAWSVSYGYTF.

This clonotype was seen only a few times. A read error may account for a junction end that differs from germline. The gene calls are TRBV24-1 and TRBJ1-5; D perhaps matches TRBD1 (5 bases). The germline CDR1 and CDR2 sequences are KGHDR and SFDVKD. This CDR3 spans 15 amino acids. Here the CDR3 reads CASSLTSMGGQPQHF. The CDR3 bases are TGTGCCAGCAGTCTGACTTCGATGGGGGGTCAGCCCCAGCATTTT.

The rearrangement joins TRBV10-3 to TRBJ2-5; a possible D gene is TRBD1 (7 bases). This CDR3 has 15 amino acids. Trimming shortened V by 6 bases and J by 0 bases, and 14 bases separated the two germline ends. From germline, CDR1 is ENHRY and CDR2 SYGVKD. Here the CDR3 reads CAISVRGTDQETQYF. The CDR3 nucleotides read TGTGCCATCAGCGTTCGCGGGACAGACCAAGAGACCCAGTACTTC.